Included here is one TCR beta chain sequence, with context. The data were taken from a study of blood T cell repertoires in COVID-19. The overall study: PBMCs, B-cell-depleted T cells, or T cells were the source of the cDNA or gDNA that made up the material.

Assay used: immunoSEQ multiplex PCR; TCRdb lists only in-frame clones, some missing. The sample includes over 110,000 clones, 65% to 90% seen only once; the top ten take around 8.2%. This clonotype originated in a human donor in a cohort sampled during active COVID-19. Source material: peripheral blood.

The CDR3 DNA sequence: TGTGCCAGCAGCCAACCGGGACAGGGGCCCCTCCAGTACTTC. Its protein product is CASSQPGQGPLQYF. This chain uses TRBV4-2 with TRBJ2-5; TRBD1 matches 10 bases. Germline assignment: CDR1 LGHNA and CDR2 YNFKEQ. The CDR3 is made up of 14 amino acids. V gave up 2 bases and J gave up 10 bases; unmatched junction bases: 7.